This entry describes one T cell receptor beta chain. This record comes from a study of blood T cell repertoires in COVID-19. About the study: Sources were T cells, B-cell-depleted T cells, or PBMCs; the material itself was cDNA or gDNA.

Data came from immunoSEQ multiplex PCR; TCRdb stores just in-frame clones and leaves some out. The data contain roughly 180,000 clones, 80% to 90% of them singletons. Trimming left V 6 bases short and J 8 bases short, with 16 bases between. The germline gives CDR1 MNHEY, CDR2 SVGAGI. There are 13 residues in the CDR3. Sequenced material: peripheral blood. The chain recombines TRBV6-5 with TRBJ2-5; maybe TRBD2 (5 bases). The TCR was taken from a man in his sixties with acute or convalescent COVID-19. DNA for the CDR3: TGTGCCAGCAGAAGGGCGGGCCAAAACACCCAGTACTTC. Its translation is CASRRAGQNTQYF.